This T cell receptor (beta chain) came from a study of tumor-infiltrating lymphocytes in primary liver carcinoma. V gave up 1 base and J gave up 2 bases, with 12 bases separating them. The CDR3 extends over 16 amino acids. Per the germline V gene, CDR1 is MNHNS and CDR2 is SASEGT. Germline DNA was also extracted, with blood RNA taken from unsorted whole blood. Approximately 4.3 milliliters of peripheral blood were drawn preoperatively. This clonotype was observed at least ten times. Its antigen is still unknown. TCR beta cDNA was made from 500 ng total RNA with a constant-region primer. TCR beta libraries came from three nested multiplex PCR rounds using slightly modified ARM-PCR. In the first two PCR rounds, TRBV1-TRBV30 forward primers were paired with a C-beta reverse primer, and each round lasted roughly 9 cycles. TCRdb itself ran the multiplex PCR reads through MiXCR, one entry per CDR3 protein. The sample lists 300,000 to 400,000 distinct CDR3 sequences, 65% seen once, with roughly 8.6% in the top ten.

The study, taken as a whole, reports: It was tumor-adjacent and tumor-blood pairs that overlapped less than tumor region pairs did.

This clonotype was obtained from a man aged 35-49 years with primary liver carcinoma and hepatitis B virus infection. The sample comprised peripheral blood. The J gene is TRBJ2-1, the V gene TRBV6-1, with D uncertain. CDR3 in DNA: TGTGCCAGCAGTGAAGAGGTAGATCCCCCCTACAATGAGCAGTTCTTC. It yields the protein CASSEEVDPPYNEQFF.